This T cell receptor (beta chain) was obtained from a study of monozygotic twins with cystic fibrosis. Study outcomes and limitations: Median Simpson clonality of approximately 0.009 suggested naive T cells predominated.

Measured with immunoSEQ multiplex PCR; TCRdb has only the in-frame clones, and not every one. The table shows approximately 10,000 clones, with approximately 85% occurring only once. This clone appeared a single time. Its target is not known. This clonotype was obtained from a man younger than 35 with cystic fibrosis. Sequenced: blood.

CDR3 nucleotides: TGCGCCAGCAGCTCTAACAGGGGACCCCTCGACTCTGGGGCCAACGTCCTGACTTTC. Translated: CASSSNRGPLDSGANVLTF. The chain is built from TRBV5-1 and TRBJ2-6, with TRBD1 matching 7 bases. After removal of 3 bases from V and 0 bases from J, the junction contained 12 bases not matched to a gene. This CDR3 comprises 19 residues. The germline CDR1 and CDR2 sequences are SGHRS and YFSETQ.